This T cell receptor (beta chain) was recorded in a study of blood T cells in healthy people across ages. General study results and limits: A strong correlation was found between TCR beta diversity and the percentage of naive T cells. Naive CD4+ cells and diversity were both higher in long-lived donors than in aged donors.

Russia was home to the donors, healthy Caucasian individuals aged 6 to 90. V was clipped by 6 bases and J by 4 bases; unmatched bases: 12. Per the germline V gene, CDR1 is SGHAT and CDR2 is FQNNGV. The CDR3 contains 16 residues. Primers used in a second PCR of roughly 7 to 12 cycles were a sample-barcoded 5' primer and a J-beta primer mix. TCRdb re-called the 5' RACE reads with MiXCR, one entry per CDR3 protein. The data contain about 1 million distinct CDR3 sequences, around 43% of them singletons. This clonotype showed up many times. Its specificity is unknown. The TCR sequence derives from a woman aged 60-75 years in good health. The sequenced sample consisted of blood. The chain joins TRBV11-2 to TRBJ2-1; 7 nucleotides align to TRBD2. The CDR3 region is CASRPSGTARYNEQFF. Written as DNA, the CDR3 is TGTGCCAGCAGACCGAGCGGGACTGCACGTTACAATGAGCAGTTCTTC.